This T cell receptor (beta chain) was captured in a study of blood T cell repertoires in COVID-19 (dated by TCRdb to about 2020). Some background on the complete study: The collaborator samples originated in the United States, Italy and Spain and spanned the acute and convalescent phases of COVID-19. The material from the prospective study consisted of cDNA or gDNA derived from T cells, B-cell-depleted T cells, or PBMCs. The dataset comprised deeply sampled blood TCRbeta repertoires from subjects exposed to, actively infected with, or recovered from COVID-19. A freely available public database, intended as a resource for researchers studying the immune response to SARS-CoV-2, is where the repertoires were released. Samples were obtained from the ongoing ImmuneRACE study (first 160 participants) and from over a thousand subjects provided by 6 global collaborators. A de-identified subject ID, COVID-19 status, age in years and sex were almost always included in the sample metadata. HLA class I and class II types, where available, came from metadata supplied by the sample provider rather than from assay-based typing. What the authors observed across the whole study: The quantity of clinical and demographic metadata differed by source and by participant and was supplied without curation.

Based on the germline V gene, the CDR1 and CDR2 sequences are MNHEY and SVGAGI. Deletion took 3 bases off V and 3 bases off J, with a span of 15 bases between the germline ends. Spanning cysteine to phenylalanine, the CDR3 consists of 15 amino acids. Of the read, only the CDR3 DNA is kept; its 45 bases are in frame from base 1. As concerns this clone: Its antigen has not been determined. No per-base quality is available; no much larger clone lies one base away.

Whole blood was collected in K2EDTA tubes by collaborating institutions according to the institutions' own protocols. Collaborator samples were shipped for TCRbeta analysis as frozen whole blood, isolated PBMCs, or DNA extracted from either sample type. TCRbeta CDR3 regions were amplified from genomic DNA using the immunoSEQ Assay, a bias-controlled multiplex PCR. On the study's bioinformatics: The number of nucleated cells in each sample was estimated from the amplification of reference gene primers within the assay. Sequence reads were collapsed and filtered to measure the absolute abundance of every unique TCRbeta CDR3 rearrangement. Productive Simpson clonality was computed per sample as the square root of Simpson's diversity index over productive rearrangements. TCRdb holds this immuneACCESS table with in-frame rearrangements only. Some clones are missing; in checked studies, unresolved V genes explain under half, and the rest has no known cause. Clone size and the V and J calls come from that table; the DNA yielded D and trimming. The sample table shows some 350,000 clones, and around 83% are seen once. 2.5% to 3.5% of the sample goes to the ten largest clones.

The sequencing input was peripheral blood. The sequence came from a man in his thirties or forties with active or convalescent COVID-19. This sequence uses TRBV6-5 and TRBJ2-7, with TRBD2 tentatively as D gene (7 bases match). The CDR3 region: CASSYGRGGDYEQYF. The DNA sequence is TGTGCCAGCAGTTATGGTAGGGGGGGGGACTACGAGCAGTACTTC.